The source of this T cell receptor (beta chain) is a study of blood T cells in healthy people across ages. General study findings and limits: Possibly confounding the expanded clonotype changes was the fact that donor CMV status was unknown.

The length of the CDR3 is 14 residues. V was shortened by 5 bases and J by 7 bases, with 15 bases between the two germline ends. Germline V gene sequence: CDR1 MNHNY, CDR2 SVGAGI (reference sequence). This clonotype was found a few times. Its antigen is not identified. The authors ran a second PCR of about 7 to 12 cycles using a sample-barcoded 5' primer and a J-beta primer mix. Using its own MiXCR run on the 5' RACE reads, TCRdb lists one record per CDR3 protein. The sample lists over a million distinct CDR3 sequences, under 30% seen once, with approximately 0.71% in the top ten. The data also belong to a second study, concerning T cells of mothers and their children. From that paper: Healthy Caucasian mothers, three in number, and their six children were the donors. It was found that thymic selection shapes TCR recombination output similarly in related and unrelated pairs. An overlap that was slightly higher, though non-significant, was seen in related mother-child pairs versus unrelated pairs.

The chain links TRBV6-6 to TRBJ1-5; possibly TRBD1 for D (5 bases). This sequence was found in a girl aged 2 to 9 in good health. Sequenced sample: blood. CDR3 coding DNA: TGTGCCAGCAGTGCCAGGACAACGGGGCAGCCCCAGCATTTT. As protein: CASSARTTGQPQHF.